Listed below are T cell receptor beta chains from one sample, sequenced in a study of T-cell memory formation after mild COVID-19. TCRdb re-called the 5' RACE reads through MiXCR, storing one row per CDR3 protein. The sample records roughly 250,000 distinct CDR3 sequences, approximately 15% being singletons. Material for sequencing was PBMCs or a T cell subset sorted from them (not recorded which). The source of these receptors is a man younger than 35 who had mild COVID-19 (a few samples of this study predate the infection). Cell type and time point are not known. CDR3s include the opening cysteine and the closing phenylalanine or tryptophan. D genes are given only for firm matches. Size is omitted from some rows. Given values are once, few, many or a class for expanded clones.

J gene | clone size | D gene | V gene | CDR3 protein | CDR3 DNA
TRBJ1-2 | . | . | TRBV4-3 | CASSQAGYGGGYTF | TGCGCCAGCAGCCAAGCCGGGTACGGAGGGGGCTACACCTTC
TRBJ2-5 | . | TRBD2 | TRBV7-2 | CASSATSGQETQYF | TGTGCCAGCAGCGCGACTAGCGGCCAAGAGACCCAGTACTTC
TRBJ1-1 | . | . | TRBV7-9 | CASSLAGLHEAFF | TGTGCCAGCAGCTTAGCGGGACTGCATGAAGCTTTCTTT
TRBJ2-5 | . | TRBD2 | TRBV7-3 | CASSRTSGGPVETQYF | TGTGCCAGCAGCCGGACTAGCGGGGGCCCAGTGGAGACCCAGTACTTC
TRBJ1-1 | few | . | TRBV18 | CASSATGSPLTAEAFF | TGTGCCAGCTCAGCGACAGGATCCCCTTTAACCGCTGAAGCTTTCTTT
TRBJ2-3 | . | . | TRBV20-1 | CSANQGTDTQYF | TGCAGTGCTAATCAGGGGACAGATACGCAGTATTTT
TRBJ1-1 | many | . | TRBV4-2 | CASSHQPVGIMNTEAFF | TGTGCCAGCAGCCACCAACCTGTGGGAATTATGAACACTGAAGCTTTCTTT
TRBJ2-1 | . | . | TRBV7-3 | CASSDSSNEQFF | TGTGCCAGCAGCGACAGCTCCAATGAGCAGTTCTTC
TRBJ2-7 | few | . | TRBV4-1 | CASSQEQETYEQYF | TGCGCCAGCAGCCAAGAACAGGAGACCTACGAGCAGTACTTC
TRBJ2-1 | few | TRBD1 | TRBV6-2/TRBV6-3 | CASQGAYNEQFF | TGTGCCAGCCAGGGGGCCTACAATGAGCAGTTCTTC